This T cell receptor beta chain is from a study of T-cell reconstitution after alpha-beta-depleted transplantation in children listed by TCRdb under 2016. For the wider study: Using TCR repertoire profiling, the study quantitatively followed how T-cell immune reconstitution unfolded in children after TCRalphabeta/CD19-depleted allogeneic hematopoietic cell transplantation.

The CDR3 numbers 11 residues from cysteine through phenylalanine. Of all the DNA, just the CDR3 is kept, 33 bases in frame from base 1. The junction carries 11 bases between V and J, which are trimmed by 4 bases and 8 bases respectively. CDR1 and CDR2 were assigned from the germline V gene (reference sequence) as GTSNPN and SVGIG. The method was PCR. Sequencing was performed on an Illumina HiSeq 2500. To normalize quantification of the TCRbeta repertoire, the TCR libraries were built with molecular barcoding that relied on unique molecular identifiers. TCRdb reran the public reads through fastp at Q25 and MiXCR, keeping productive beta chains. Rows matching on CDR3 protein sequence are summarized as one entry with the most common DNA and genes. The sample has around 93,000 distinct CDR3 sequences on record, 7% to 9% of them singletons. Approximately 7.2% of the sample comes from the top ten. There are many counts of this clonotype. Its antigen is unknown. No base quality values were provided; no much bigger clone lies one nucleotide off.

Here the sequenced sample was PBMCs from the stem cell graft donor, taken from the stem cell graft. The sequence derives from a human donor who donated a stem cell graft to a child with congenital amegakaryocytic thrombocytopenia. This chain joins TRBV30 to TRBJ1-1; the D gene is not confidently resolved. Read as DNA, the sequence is TGTGCCTGGATAGGGTTAGTGGAAGCTTTCTTT. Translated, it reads CAWIGLVEAFF.